This TCR beta chain was sequenced for a study of beta chain features in type 1 diabetes. Study-level findings and limits: Insertions at VDJ junctions were less frequent in type 1 diabetes patients. These patients also deleted more nucleotides at the same junctions.

This clone was detected only a few times. The antigen is not known. Expressed TCRB transcripts got sequenced, as all isolated RNA was reverse transcribed. Using immunoSEQ multiplex PCR, the repertoire was profiled, and TCRdb retains in-frame clones only, with some absent. The sample consists of 300,000 to 350,000 clones, roughly 8% of them appearing once. The sequenced sample consisted of central memory CD4+ T cells from blood. The sequence derives from a woman aged 18-29 years in good health.

The CDR3 region has the DNA TGTGCCAGCAGCTCCCTTTTTAGAGCGGATGGATACAATGAGCAGTTCTTC. Its translation is CASSSLFRADGYNEQFF. The chain recombines TRBV7-9 with TRBJ2-1; tentatively, D is TRBD2 (5 bases). The germline CDR1 and CDR2 sequences are SEHNR and FQNEAQ (reference sequence). There are 17 residues in the CDR3. V shed 4 bases and J shed 4 bases, with 20 bases lying between them.